This T cell receptor beta chain was obtained from a study of T-cell memory formation after mild COVID-19. TCRdb reanalysed the 5' RACE reads using MiXCR and keeps one entry per CDR3 protein. The table has around 420,000 distinct CDR3 sequences, roughly 26% seen once. Germline CDR1 KGHDR, CDR2 SFDVKD. This CDR3 contains 14 residues. V was trimmed by 3 bases and J by 2 bases, leaving 9 bases between them. This clonotype was seen a handful of times. This clonotype was sampled from an adult woman who had mild COVID-19 (a few samples of this study predate the infection). Cell type and time point are not known. The source material was PBMCs or a T cell subset sorted from them (not recorded which). The chain combines TRBV24-1 with TRBJ1-2; D gene ambiguous. The DNA of the CDR3 is TGTGCCACCAGTGATGCCGACACCAACTATGGCTACACCTTC. Its translation is CATSDADTNYGYTF.